This entry lists 4 T cell receptor beta chains sequenced from one sample in a study of Ad26.COV2.S vaccination and SARS-CoV-2 variants. The treatment is: around 19 received Ad26.COV2.S at low or high dose, single or two shots; roughly 5 received placebo; per-sample allocation not given. Sample collection was performed on day 63 after the first vaccine or placebo injection. Assay: immunoSEQ multiplex PCR; the TCRdb copy retains only in-frame clones and omits some. The sample has about 680,000 clones, 89% seen once. This sample comprised peripheral blood, obtained in a trial of Ad26.COV2.S vaccine versus placebo. These receptors were obtained from a person between 18 and 59 years old who received the Ad26.COV2.S COVID-19 vaccine or a placebo.

This chain joins TRBV24-1 and TRBJ2-3, with D possibly being TRBD1 (5 bases). V gave up 3 bases and J gave up 6 bases, with 6 bases separating them. The V gene's germline CDR1 is KGHDR and CDR2 SFDVKD. CDR3 length: 12 residues. The CDR3 loop reads CATSDPGDTQYF. The CDR3 DNA is TGTGCCACCAGTGATCCAGGGGATACGCAGTATTTT.

This clone was seen only once. The rearrangement uses TRBV12-5 and TRBJ1-2, with D unclear. Germline loops: CDR1 LGHNT, CDR2 FRNRAP. The CDR3 consists of 12 residues. V dropped 3 bases and J dropped 7 bases, with 9 bases sitting between them. The CDR3 here is CASGFEVAGYTF. For the CDR3, the DNA is TGTGCTAGTGGTTTTGAGGTCGCTGGCTACACCTTC.

This chain uses TRBV6-2 or TRBV6-3 with TRBJ2-1; TRBD1 aligns across 7 bases. The germline V gene encodes CDR1 MNHEY and CDR2 SVGEGT. The CDR3 totals 15 residues. V was pared by 5 bases and J by 3 bases, with 7 bases of the junction left unmatched. The CDR3 is CASSTRDSLYNEQFF. The CDR3, as DNA: TGTGCCAGCAGTACCAGGGACAGCCTCTACAATGAGCAGTTCTTC.

The rearrangement links TRBV30 to TRBJ1-5; D perhaps matches TRBD1 (5 bases). The germline gives CDR1 GTSNPN, CDR2 SVGIG (reference sequence). The CDR3 covers 14 residues. V was pared by 0 bases and J by 7 bases, with 13 bases between. The CDR3 protein is CAWSVSGGGQPQHF. The CDR3 DNA reads as TGTGCCTGGAGTGTATCGGGGGGTGGGCAGCCCCAGCATTTT. Full variable domain (missing parts from reference TRBV30 and TRBJ1-5): SQTIHQWPATLVQPVGSPLSLECTVEGTSNPNLYWYRQAAGRGLQLLFYSVGIGQISSEVPQNLSASRPQDRQFILSSKKLLLSDSGFYLCAWSVSGGGQPQHFGDGTRLSIL.